Presented here are 30 T cell receptor beta chains from one specimen sequenced in a study of OX40 agonist ivuxolimab in advanced cancers. Some clones are missing from TCRdb's copy, which holds only in-frame ones; the method was immunoSEQ multiplex PCR. Altogether under 20,000 clones are present, around 83% being singletons, with the ten largest covering under 15%. This sample comprised CD4+ or CD8+ T cells sorted from blood, obtained in a trial of the OX40 agonist ivuxolimab. All receptors derive from an adult with an advanced solid tumor such as melanoma, head and neck, liver or kidney cancer.

The chain is built from TRBV2 and TRBJ1-6, with unresolved D. CDR1 and CDR2 from the germline V gene are SNHLY and FYNNEI. The CDR3 runs to 15 residues. Between the trimmed V and J ends, which lost 7 bases and 7 bases, there was a span of 17 bases. CDR3 DNA sequence: TGTGCCAGCATCAGAGGAGAGGGCGTCAATTCACCCCTCCACTTT. Translated: CASIRGEGVNSPLHF.

This chain links TRBV7-2 with TRBJ2-7; D is perhaps TRBD1 (6 bases). The germline CDR1 and CDR2 sequences are SGHTA and FQGNSA. This CDR3 is 14 amino acids long. Deletions cut 4 bases from V and 0 bases from J, with 10 bases between. The CDR3 DNA reads as TGTGCCAGCAGCTACGACAGGCGCTCCTACGAGCAGTACTTC. Protein product: CASSYDRRSYEQYF.

The chain links TRBV5-5 to TRBJ1-4; the match to TRBD1 covers 7 bases. The CDR3 has 16 amino acids. Germline V gene data show CDR1 as SGHKS and CDR2 as YYEKEE (reference sequence). The J segment lost 2 bases and the V segment lost 4 bases, leaving 8 bases of the junction unmatched. In DNA form, the CDR3 reads TGTGCCAGCAGCCCACGACAGGGAAGCACTAATGAAAAACTGTTTTTT. Amino acids: CASSPRQGSTNEKLFF.

This clone was seen just once. This rearrangement joins TRBV5-4 to TRBJ2-7; D gene ambiguous. CDR1 is SGHNT and CDR2 is YYREEE in the germline V gene (reference sequence). The CDR3 has 13 amino acids. V gave up 4 bases and J gave up 3 bases, with 11 bases separating them. The CDR3 spells CASSPVASYEQYF. CDR3 DNA sequence: TGTGCCAGCAGCCCCGTGGCAAGCTACGAGCAGTACTTC. The whole variable domain, remainder taken from reference TRBV5-4 and TRBJ2-7, is ETGVTQSPTHLIKTRGQQVTLRCSSQSGHNTVSWYQQALGQGPQFIFQYYREEENGRGNFPPRFSGLQFPNYSSELNVNALELDDSALYLCASSPVASYEQYFGPGTRLTVT.

V and J are TRBV9 and TRBJ1-6, with D possibly being TRBD1 (6 bases). This CDR3 contains 15 residues. V dropped 4 bases and J dropped 7 bases, with 15 bases sitting between them. Germline CDR1 reads SGDLS; CDR2 reads YYNGEE. The CDR3 DNA is TGTGCCAGCAGCCCCAGGGGCGGAACGAATTCACCCCTCCACTTT. As protein: CASSPRGGTNSPLHF.

This chain links TRBV6-6 with TRBJ1-1; no definite D call. Trimming took off 4 bases at V and 0 bases at J, with 6 bases between the two ends. The CDR3 is 13 amino acids. Germline V gene data show CDR1 as MNHNY and CDR2 as SVGAGI (reference sequence). This CDR3 reads CASSSHMNTEAFF. CDR3 nucleotides: TGTGCCAGCAGTTCCCACATGAACACTGAAGCTTTCTTT.

J is TRBJ2-3 and V is TRBV6-1; 10 positions match TRBD2. V lost 4 bases and J lost 3; bases outside the gene matches: 7. CDR1 and CDR2 from the germline V gene are MNHNS and SASEGT. This CDR3 region has 16 residues. The CDR3 sequence is CASSGLAGKRTDTQYF. CDR3 coding DNA: TGTGCCAGCAGTGGACTAGCGGGTAAACGAACAGATACGCAGTATTTT.

The rearrangement links TRBV28 to TRBJ2-2, with D maybe TRBD2 (5 bases). Germline V gene lookup returns CDR1 MDHEN and CDR2 SYDVKM. With 3 bases removed from V and 6 bases from J, the gap between germline ends came to 11 bases. This CDR3 has 14 residues. The CDR3 DNA is TGTGCCAGCAGTTTCCGTAGCGAGGCCGGGGAGCTGTTTTTT. It yields the protein CASSFRSEAGELFF.

The V and J genes are TRBV6-5 and TRBJ1-5; 8 bases fit TRBD1. The germline V gene encodes CDR1 MNHEY and CDR2 SVGAGI. The CDR3 length is 15 residues. V trimming: 6 bases; J trimming: 4 bases; junction bases outside the gene matches: 8. In nucleotides, the CDR3 is TGTGCCAGCAGCCCCGACAGGGGTTTTAATCAGCCCCAGCATTTT. Translating gives CASSPDRGFNQPQHF.

V gene TRBV27 combines with J gene TRBJ1-5; possible D gene TRBD1, 5 bases. The CDR3 loop spans 13 amino acids. Germline V gene lookup returns CDR1 MNHEY and CDR2 SMNVEV (reference sequence). The V end was cut by 8 bases, the J end by 7 bases, with 15 bases between. CDR3: CASSIAGGQPQHF. CDR3 sequence (DNA): TGTGCCAGCTCCATCGCGGGGGGACAGCCCCAGCATTTT.

This sequence joins TRBV5-1 and TRBJ2-2; D is unresolved. In germline, CDR1 is SGHRS, CDR2 YFSETQ. The V end lost 4 bases, the J end lost 0 bases, and 10 bases lay between the germline ends. The CDR3 covers 15 residues. CDR3 DNA: TGCGCCAGCAGCCTATTACCCACGAACACCGGGGAGCTGTTTTTT. Translating it yields CASSLLPTNTGELFF.

The chain is built from TRBV27 and TRBJ1-1, with a weak D call TRBD1 (5 bases). Trimming stripped 3 bases from V and 4 bases from J, with 9 bases between. The CDR3 extends over 13 amino acids. CDR1 is MNHEY and CDR2 is SMNVEV in the germline V gene (reference sequence). The CDR3 protein is CASSFREGTEAFF. The CDR3 DNA is TGTGCCAGCAGTTTCAGGGAGGGCACTGAAGCTTTCTTT.

The genes are TRBV6-1 and TRBJ2-7; 8 nucleotides align to TRBD2. Germline lookup yields CDR1 MNHNS and CDR2 SASEGT. With 2 bases clipped from V and 2 bases from J, the junction kept 2 bases outside the gene matches. This CDR3 is built from 14 residues. In DNA, the CDR3 is TGTGCCAGCAGTGAACCTAGCGGGCCCTACGAGCAGTACTTC. Protein: CASSEPSGPYEQYF.

This clone was seen once. This chain uses TRBV10-3 with TRBJ2-1; TRBD2 matches 16 bases. The V gene's germline CDR1 is ENHRY and CDR2 SYGVKD. V was clipped by 1 base and J by 7 bases; unmatched bases: 1. CDR3 length: 16 amino acids. The CDR3 bases are TGTGCCATCAGTGAGTGGGGACTAGCGGGGGGGAATGAGCAGTTCTTC. Translation gives CAISEWGLAGGNEQFF.

The chain uses TRBV30 and TRBJ2-6; D remains unclear. This CDR3 is 17 amino acids long. V lost 2 bases to trimming and J lost 0 bases, with 14 bases between them. Looked up from germline, CDR1 is GTSNPN and CDR2 is SVGIG (reference sequence). The CDR3 sequence is CAWSPMGALSGANVLTF. The CDR3 DNA reads TGTGCCTGGAGTCCTATGGGCGCTCTCTCTGGGGCCAACGTCCTGACTTTC.

V gene TRBV6-5 combines with J gene TRBJ2-7; tentatively, D is TRBD1 (6 bases). V gave up 6 bases and J gave up 6 bases, with 15 bases separating them. The CDR3 spans 13 residues. Per germline, CDR1 MNHEY and CDR2 SVGAGI. Here the CDR3 DNA reads TGTGCCAGCAGGATACGGGACAAGGCCGAGCAGTACTTC. It codes for CASRIRDKAEQYF.

The genes are TRBV18 and TRBJ2-6; tentative D call: TRBD1 (6 bases). The CDR3 totals 19 residues. The V end lost 2 bases, the J end lost 4 bases, and 21 bases lay between the germline ends. Per the germline V gene, CDR1 is KGHSH and CDR2 is LQKENI. CDR3 sequence (DNA): TGTGCCAGCTCACCATACTCACCTCTGGGGGCGACCGGGGCCAACGTCCTGACTTTC. Amino acid sequence: CASSPYSPLGATGANVLTF.

This sequence joins TRBV4-2 and TRBJ2-1; tentative D call: TRBD1 (5 bases). CDR3 size: 14 residues. Germline V gene data show CDR1 as LGHNA and CDR2 as YNFKEQ. V lost 6 bases to trimming and J lost 8 bases, with 17 bases between them. CDR3 DNA sequence: TGTGCCAGCAGACGGACACAAGGTTTAGATGAGCAGTTCTTC. Its protein product is CASRRTQGLDEQFF.

CDR3 sequence: CASSLQGGYNEQFF. CDR3 DNA sequence: TGTGCCAGCAGCTTGCAGGGTGGCTACAATGAGCAGTTCTTC. The rearrangement uses TRBV7-9 and TRBJ2-1; D is perhaps TRBD1 (5 bases). This CDR3 is 14 amino acids long. Germline values: CDR1 SEHNR, CDR2 FQNEAQ (reference sequence). Trimming cost V 3 bases and J 3 bases, with 9 bases left between them.

The V call is TRBV4-2, the J call TRBJ2-1; 8 bases map to TRBD2. The CDR3 consists of 15 residues. The trim removed 0 bases at V and 8 bases at J, leaving 6 bases unmatched. Germline V gene data show CDR1 as LGHNA and CDR2 as YNFKEQ. This chain's CDR3 is CASSQDGTRGHEQFF. DNA for the CDR3: TGTGCCAGCAGCCAAGATGGGACTAGGGGTCATGAGCAGTTCTTC.

The V gene is TRBV7-2, the J gene TRBJ2-7, with D possibly TRBD1 on 5 matching bases. Germline V CDR1 and CDR2: SGHTA, FQGNSA. V dropped 2 bases and J dropped 6 bases, with 14 bases sitting between them. The CDR3 has 14 amino acids. This CDR3 is CASSLSRGAPEQYF. DNA of the CDR3: TGTGCCAGCAGCTTAAGTAGGGGCGCCCCCGAGCAGTACTTC.

J is TRBJ1-1 and V is TRBV6-6, with D maybe TRBD1 (6 bases). V lost 6 bases, J lost 3 bases, and 14 bases lay in between. The CDR3 loop spans 14 amino acids. Germline V CDR1 and CDR2: MNHNY, SVGAGI (reference sequence). The CDR3 nucleotides are TGTGCCAGCAGCCTACAGGGTCCCGACACTGAAGCTTTCTTT. This encodes CASSLQGPDTEAFF.

The rearrangement uses TRBV19 and TRBJ1-5; 10 nucleotides line up with TRBD1. Germline V gene data show CDR1 as LNHDA and CDR2 as SQIVND (reference sequence). The CDR3 length is 17 residues. The J segment lost 0 bases and the V segment lost 5 bases, leaving 7 bases of the junction unmatched. The DNA of the CDR3 is TGTGCCAGTAGTGTGGGACAGGGGAGGGGTAGCAATCAGCCCCAGCATTTT. Its translation is CASSVGQGRGSNQPQHF.

The chain combines TRBV11-2 with TRBJ2-5; D not certain. Germline CDR1 reads SGHAT; CDR2 reads FQNNGV. V was trimmed by 5 bases and J by 5 bases, leaving 12 bases between them. There are 13 residues in the CDR3. The CDR3 nucleotides read TGTGCCAGCAGCCCTCGCCAGAGGGAGACCCAGTACTTC. This codes for CASSPRQRETQYF.

The chain joins TRBV4-1 to TRBJ2-7; 9 positions match TRBD1. V dropped 4 bases and J dropped 1; count of bases not matched to a gene: 11. The germline V gene has CDR1 MGHRA and CDR2 YSYEKL. This CDR3 region has 17 residues. The CDR3 loop is CASSPLSLQGASYEQYF. The CDR3 nucleotides are TGCGCCAGCAGCCCTCTATCCCTACAGGGGGCTTCCTACGAGCAGTACTTC.

The rearrangement joins TRBV5-4 to TRBJ1-5, with D maybe TRBD1 (5 bases). The CDR3 spans 13 residues. CDR1 is SGHNT and CDR2 is YYREEE in the germline V gene (reference sequence). V shed 2 bases and J shed 8 bases, with 11 bases lying between them. The CDR3, as DNA: TGTGCCAGCAGCTTTAGCGGGGGGGAGCCCCAGCATTTT. Encoded protein: CASSFSGGEPQHF.

The J gene is TRBJ1-1, the V gene TRBV23-1; D uncertain. TRBV23-1 falls under the ORF class, with uncertain function. This CDR3 is 14 amino acids long. Trimming took off 0 bases at V and 2 bases at J, with 7 bases between the two ends. DNA for the CDR3: TGCGCCAGCAGTCAATCAAAGGGTAACACTGAAGCTTTCTTT. Protein: CASSQSKGNTEAFF.

The chain recombines TRBV19 with TRBJ1-6; D remains unclear. CDR3 size: 19 residues. Trimming removed 1 base at V and 2 bases at J, with 18 bases between. CDR1 and CDR2 (germline): LNHDA, SQIVND (reference sequence). CDR3 bases: TGTGCCAGTAGTATAGGCTTGATCCCCAGGAGGACCTATAATTCACCCCTCCACTTT. This sequence encodes CASSIGLIPRRTYNSPLHF.

The CDR3 spells CASSTRTGVGYTF. CDR3 DNA sequence: TGTGCCAGCAGCACTCGGACAGGGGTGGGCTACACCTTC. This rearrangement joins TRBV13 to TRBJ1-2; 9 bases agree with TRBD1. Trimming cost V 5 bases and J 8 bases; bases outside gene matches: 6. The CDR3 covers 13 residues. CDR1 is PRHDT, CDR2 FYEKMQ, per germline (reference sequence).

This clone was recorded once. V and J are TRBV5-5 and TRBJ2-5; D is unresolved. V lost 1 base to trimming and J lost 5 bases, with 15 bases between them. The V gene's germline CDR1 is SGHKS and CDR2 YYEKEE (reference sequence). CDR3 length equals 15 residues. The CDR3 loop reads CASSLLTAGRETQYF. CDR3 DNA: TGTGCCAGCAGCTTGCTTACAGCCGGTCGGGAGACCCAGTACTTC.